Presented here are 3 T cell receptor beta chains from one specimen sequenced in a study of T cell responses to AZD1222 COVID-19 vaccine. TCRdb's copy holds only in-frame clones and misses some; the assay was immunoSEQ multiplex PCR. The sample lists over 100,000 clones; 75% to 90% were seen once. This specimen consisted of peripheral blood, obtained on day 0 of AZD1222 vaccination. Receptors originate from an adult in good health.

This clone was counted between two and nine times. The chain's CDR3 is CAISESFEQGRYTF. For the CDR3, the DNA is TGTGCCATCAGTGAGTCCTTTGAACAGGGTCGCTACACCTTC. The chain uses TRBV10-3 and TRBJ1-2, with a weak D call TRBD1 (6 bases). The V gene lost 0 bases and the J gene lost 9 bases, with 14 bases spanning the gap. Germline V lookup: CDR1 ENHRY, CDR2 SYGVKD. The CDR3 totals 14 residues.

The chain carries TRBV27 and TRBJ2-7; perhaps TRBD1 as D (6 bases). V lost 6 bases to trimming and J lost 1 base, with 10 bases between them. In germline, CDR1 is MNHEY, CDR2 SMNVEV (reference sequence). The CDR3 covers 13 residues. The CDR3 region has the DNA TGTGCCAGCAGCCTACAGGGATCCTACGAGCAGTACTTC. Its translation is CASSLQGSYEQYF.

The genes are TRBV10-1 and TRBJ1-1; a possible D gene is TRBD1 (5 bases). CDR1 is WNHNN, CDR2 SYGVQD, per germline (reference sequence). The CDR3 is 12 amino acids. Trimming removed 7 bases from V and 9 bases from J, with 15 bases in between. DNA for the CDR3: TGCGCCAGCACGGGTCAGGGCGGTCAAGCTTTCTTT. This encodes CASTGQGGQAFF.